This T cell receptor (beta chain) was recovered during a study of T cells in localized non-small cell lung cancer. V lost 2 bases, J lost 3 bases, and 16 bases lay in between. The CDR3 consists of 16 residues. The germline V gene encodes CDR1 MNHNS and CDR2 SASEGT. Measured with immunoSEQ multiplex PCR; TCRdb has only the in-frame clones, and not every one. The sample lists about 77,000 clones; about 88% were seen once. The specimen comprised peripheral blood, sampled before any cancer treatment. This receptor was obtained from a woman between 40 and 69 years old with stage I squamous cell lung carcinoma. This chain links TRBV6-1 with TRBJ1-2; weak D call: TRBD1 (5 bases). DNA of the CDR3: TGTGCCAGCAGTGAAATAGGGGTTGGGGTCGACTATGGCTACACCTTC. The encoded protein is CASSEIGVGVDYGYTF.